A selection of T cell receptor beta chains follows, all from one sample in a study of cytomegalovirus exposure and HLA in healthy donors. Produced via immunoSEQ multiplex PCR; TCRdb's table is partial and in-frame only. The sample shows about 120,000 clones, around 85% of them seen only once. The sample comprised PBMCs. The receptors were gathered from a man in his forties in good health and CMV-seronegative. The CDR3 runs from the conserved cysteine through the conserved F or W. The order of the fields is J gene, D gene, clone size, V gene, CDR3 protein, CDR3 DNA. The D gene is left open where the match is weak. Clone size is stated in some rows and not others, as once, few, many or a class when expanded.

J gene: TRBJ2-5
D gene: TRBD1
clone size: few
V gene: TRBV4-1
CDR3 protein: CASSPPTGDQETQYF
CDR3 DNA: TGCGCCAGCAGCCCACCGACAGGGGACCAAGAGACCCAGTACTTC

J gene: TRBJ1-1
D gene: TRBD1
clone size: .
V gene: TRBV5-1
CDR3 protein: CASSLDRGKAFF
CDR3 DNA: TGCGCCAGCAGCTTGGACAGGGGCAAAGCTTTCTTT

J gene: TRBJ2-2
D gene: TRBD1
clone size: .
V gene: TRBV25-1
CDR3 protein: CASILSTGANTGELFF
CDR3 DNA: TGTGCCAGCATCTTATCGACAGGGGCGAACACCGGGGAGCTGTTTTTT

J gene: TRBJ2-3
D gene: .
clone size: .
V gene: TRBV2
CDR3 protein: CASTGPPDTQYF
CDR3 DNA: TGTGCCAGCACCGGTCCGCCGGATACGCAGTATTTT

J gene: TRBJ1-2
D gene: TRBD1
clone size: .
V gene: TRBV14
CDR3 protein: CASSQAQGYVGYTF
CDR3 DNA: TGTGCCAGCAGCCAGGCACAGGGGTATGTTGGCTACACCTTC

J gene: TRBJ1-1
D gene: .
clone size: .
V gene: TRBV5-1
CDR3 protein: CASSLGDFRQGEAFF
CDR3 DNA: TGCGCCAGCAGCTTGGGAGACTTCAGGCAGGGTGAAGCTTTCTTT

J gene: TRBJ2-7
D gene: .
clone size: .
V gene: TRBV6-6
CDR3 protein: CASSYPTNSGEQYF
CDR3 DNA: TGTGCCAGCAGTTACCCGACCAATTCGGGGGAGCAGTACTTC

J gene: TRBJ2-6
D gene: TRBD1
clone size: .
V gene: TRBV5-6
CDR3 protein: CASSMDRSSPGANVLTF
CDR3 DNA: TGTGCCAGCAGCATGGACAGGTCTTCCCCTGGGGCCAACGTCCTGACTTTC

J gene: TRBJ1-1
D gene: TRBD1
clone size: once
V gene: TRBV5-4
CDR3 protein: CASSWTGTGNTEAFF
CDR3 DNA: TGTGCCAGCAGCTGGACAGGGACGGGGAACACTGAAGCTTTCTTT

J gene: TRBJ2-7
D gene: .
clone size: .
V gene: TRBV27
CDR3 protein: CASSKPGTGSWEQYF
CDR3 DNA: TGTGCCAGCAGTAAACCCGGAACAGGGTCTTGGGAGCAGTACTTC

J gene: TRBJ2-7
D gene: TRBD1
clone size: few
V gene: TRBV5-6
CDR3 protein: CASSFGTGGLGYEQYF
CDR3 DNA: TGTGCCAGCAGCTTCGGGACAGGGGGCCTAGGCTACGAGCAGTACTTC

J gene: TRBJ1-3
D gene: .
clone size: once
V gene: TRBV11-2
CDR3 protein: CASSLLGLSGNTIYF
CDR3 DNA: TGTGCCAGCAGCTTGCTCGGACTCTCGGGAAACACCATATATTTT

J gene: TRBJ1-1
D gene: .
clone size: few
V gene: TRBV29-1
CDR3 protein: CSVSRGNTEAFF
CDR3 DNA: TGCAGCGTCTCAAGGGGGAACACTGAAGCTTTCTTT

J gene: TRBJ1-4
D gene: TRBD1
clone size: .
V gene: TRBV15
CDR3 protein: CATSTRSRGLTEKLFF
CDR3 DNA: TGTGCCACCAGCACAAGAAGTAGGGGGCTCACAGAAAAACTGTTTTTT

J gene: TRBJ1-6
D gene: .
clone size: once
V gene: TRBV5-4
CDR3 protein: CASRNTARANSPLHF
CDR3 DNA: TGTGCCAGCAGAAATACGGCCAGGGCGAATTCACCCCTCCACTTT

J gene: TRBJ2-7
D gene: TRBD1
clone size: .
V gene: TRBV6-1
CDR3 protein: CASSTGTGLYEQYF
CDR3 DNA: TGTGCCAGCAGTACCGGGACAGGTCTCTACGAGCAGTACTTC

J gene: TRBJ1-2
D gene: .
clone size: .
V gene: TRBV6-5
CDR3 protein: CASSHQRYYGYTF
CDR3 DNA: TGTGCCAGCAGTCACCAGAGGTACTATGGCTACACCTTC

J gene: TRBJ1-2
D gene: .
clone size: .
V gene: TRBV5-1
CDR3 protein: CASSLADRNYGYTF
CDR3 DNA: TGCGCCAGCAGCTTGGCGGACAGAAACTATGGCTACACCTTC

J gene: TRBJ1-1
D gene: TRBD1
clone size: .
V gene: TRBV5-1
CDR3 protein: CASSPAGTGHTEAFF
CDR3 DNA: TGCGCCAGCAGCCCGGCCGGGACAGGGCACACTGAAGCTTTCTTT

J gene: TRBJ2-7
D gene: TRBD1
clone size: .
V gene: TRBV7-2
CDR3 protein: CASSLDRGRYSYEQYF
CDR3 DNA: TGTGCCAGCAGCCTTGACAGGGGGCGGTACTCCTACGAGCAGTACTTC

J gene: TRBJ1-2
D gene: TRBD1
clone size: .
V gene: TRBV9
CDR3 protein: CASSPGTGNYGYTF
CDR3 DNA: TGTGCCAGCAGCCCGGGGACAGGAAACTATGGCTACACCTTC

J gene: TRBJ1-6
D gene: .
clone size: .
V gene: TRBV4-2
CDR3 protein: CASSQGLGDSPLHF
CDR3 DNA: TGTGCCAGCAGCCAGGGACTGGGGGATTCACCCCTCCACTTT

J gene: TRBJ1-5
D gene: .
clone size: .
V gene: TRBV21-1
CDR3 protein: CASSKAREGTSNQPQHF
CDR3 DNA: TGTGCCAGCAGCAAAGCCAGGGAGGGGACCAGCAATCAGCCCCAGCATTTT

J gene: TRBJ2-1
D gene: TRBD2
clone size: .
V gene: TRBV5-1
CDR3 protein: CASSFLAGSSYNEQFF
CDR3 DNA: TGCGCCAGCAGCTTCTTAGCGGGGAGCTCCTACAATGAGCAGTTCTTC

J gene: TRBJ1-5
D gene: .
clone size: once
V gene: TRBV5-8
CDR3 protein: CASTTGLSNQPQHF
CDR3 DNA: TGTGCCAGCACTACAGGGTTAAGCAATCAGCCCCAGCATTTT

J gene: TRBJ2-3
D gene: TRBD2
clone size: .
V gene: TRBV30
CDR3 protein: CAWSKLAGGPSDTQYF
CDR3 DNA: TGTGCCTGGAGTAAACTAGCGGGGGGGCCGTCAGATACGCAGTATTTT

J gene: TRBJ1-2
D gene: .
clone size: .
V gene: TRBV21-1
CDR3 protein: CASSMGGGYTF
CDR3 DNA: TGTGCCAGCAGCATGGGCGGGGGCTACACCTTC

J gene: TRBJ1-4
D gene: TRBD1
clone size: few
V gene: TRBV28
CDR3 protein: CASREQGSNEKLFF
CDR3 DNA: TGTGCCAGCAGGGAACAGGGGTCTAATGAAAAACTGTTTTTT

J gene: TRBJ1-5
D gene: .
clone size: .
V gene: TRBV5-4
CDR3 protein: CASSLDRDQPQHF
CDR3 DNA: TGTGCCAGCAGCTTGGACCGGGATCAGCCCCAGCATTTT

J gene: TRBJ1-3
D gene: .
clone size: .
V gene: TRBV5-4
CDR3 protein: CASSSTGRSGNTIYF
CDR3 DNA: TGTGCCAGCAGCTCTACAGGTCGCTCTGGAAACACCATATATTTT

J gene: TRBJ1-1
D gene: .
clone size: .
V gene: TRBV14
CDR3 protein: CASSLHRDTEAFF
CDR3 DNA: TGTGCCAGCAGCTTACACAGGGACACTGAAGCTTTCTTT

J gene: TRBJ2-6
D gene: .
clone size: .
V gene: TRBV7-2
CDR3 protein: CASSTASSGANVLTF
CDR3 DNA: TGTGCCAGCAGTACTGCTTCCTCTGGGGCCAACGTCCTGACTTTC

J gene: TRBJ2-7
D gene: TRBD1
clone size: .
V gene: TRBV7-9
CDR3 protein: CASSFQGQGTEQYF
CDR3 DNA: TGTGCCAGCAGCTTCCAGGGACAGGGGACCGAGCAGTACTTC

J gene: TRBJ1-2
D gene: TRBD1
clone size: .
V gene: TRBV25-1
CDR3 protein: CASSERETTGYGYTF
CDR3 DNA: TGTGCCAGCAGTGAGAGGGAGACGACAGGGTATGGCTACACCTTC

J gene: TRBJ1-5
D gene: .
clone size: .
V gene: TRBV4-2
CDR3 protein: CASSQVGEGNQPQHF
CDR3 DNA: TGTGCCAGCAGCCAAGTTGGGGAGGGCAATCAGCCCCAGCATTTT

J gene: TRBJ1-6
D gene: .
clone size: .
V gene: TRBV4-2
CDR3 protein: CASSQDQDSSYNSPLHF
CDR3 DNA: TGTGCCAGCAGCCAAGATCAGGACAGCTCCTATAATTCACCCCTCCACTTT

J gene: TRBJ1-2
D gene: .
clone size: .
V gene: TRBV7-9
CDR3 protein: CASSLDPGIGGYTF
CDR3 DNA: TGTGCCAGCAGCTTAGATCCGGGGATAGGTGGCTACACCTTC

J gene: TRBJ1-1
D gene: .
clone size: .
V gene: TRBV18
CDR3 protein: CASSPTGQLLEAFF
CDR3 DNA: TGTGCCAGCTCACCAACCGGACAGCTCCTTGAAGCTTTCTTT

J gene: TRBJ2-1
D gene: TRBD2
clone size: .
V gene: TRBV4-2
CDR3 protein: CASSQDPSSGVYNEQFF
CDR3 DNA: TGTGCCAGCAGCCAAGATCCATCTAGCGGGGTTTACAATGAACAGTTCTTC

J gene: TRBJ1-2
D gene: .
clone size: once
V gene: TRBV19
CDR3 protein: CASRSRDRMIRPGYTF
CDR3 DNA: TGTGCCAGTAGGAGTCGTGACAGGATGATCAGACCGGGCTACACCTTC

J gene: TRBJ1-4
D gene: TRBD1
clone size: .
V gene: TRBV7-9
CDR3 protein: CASTITGGNEKLFF
CDR3 DNA: TGTGCCAGCACCATAACAGGGGGCAATGAAAAACTGTTTTTT

J gene: TRBJ2-3
D gene: .
clone size: .
V gene: TRBV4-3
CDR3 protein: CASSQDESAQGHTDTQYF
CDR3 DNA: TGCGCCAGCAGCCAAGACGAGTCCGCCCAGGGGCACACAGATACGCAGTATTTT

J gene: TRBJ2-7
D gene: TRBD1
clone size: .
V gene: TRBV28
CDR3 protein: CASSLPGTGDYEQYF
CDR3 DNA: TGTGCCAGCAGTCTACCCGGGACAGGGGACTACGAGCAGTACTTC

J gene: TRBJ1-4
D gene: .
clone size: .
V gene: TRBV5-6
CDR3 protein: CASSQTRAATNEKLFF
CDR3 DNA: TGTGCCAGCAGCCAGACCCGAGCGGCAACTAATGAAAAACTGTTTTTT

J gene: TRBJ2-1
D gene: .
clone size: .
V gene: TRBV28
CDR3 protein: CASSFRHTSEQFF
CDR3 DNA: TGTGCCAGCAGTTTCCGCCATACGAGTGAGCAGTTCTTC

J gene: TRBJ2-7
D gene: .
clone size: .
V gene: TRBV18
CDR3 protein: CASSPLGAGSYEQYF
CDR3 DNA: TGTGCCAGCTCACCACTGGGGGCGGGTTCCTACGAGCAGTACTTC

J gene: TRBJ1-1
D gene: .
clone size: .
V gene: TRBV6-5
CDR3 protein: CASSLGGNTEAFF
CDR3 DNA: TGTGCCAGCAGTTTAGGGGGTAACACTGAAGCTTTCTTT

J gene: TRBJ1-2
D gene: .
clone size: once
V gene: TRBV6-5
CDR3 protein: CASSYRSRDYGYTF
CDR3 DNA: TGTGCCAGCAGTTATCGCTCCCGGGACTATGGCTACACCTTC

J gene: TRBJ1-1
D gene: .
clone size: .
V gene: TRBV27
CDR3 protein: CASSFGGLNTEAFF
CDR3 DNA: TGTGCCAGCAGTTTTGGGGGGTTGAACACTGAAGCTTTCTTT

J gene: TRBJ2-2
D gene: .
clone size: once
V gene: TRBV2
CDR3 protein: CASIFQGTPATGELFF
CDR3 DNA: TGTGCCAGCATTTTTCAGGGGACCCCGGCAACCGGGGAGCTGTTTTTT

J gene: TRBJ1-4
D gene: .
clone size: few
V gene: TRBV6-5
CDR3 protein: CASSRGHNNEKLFF
CDR3 DNA: TGTGCCAGCAGTAGGGGACATAATAATGAAAAACTGTTTTTT

J gene: TRBJ1-2
D gene: .
clone size: once
V gene: TRBV9
CDR3 protein: CASSSDTARYGYTF
CDR3 DNA: TGTGCCAGCAGCTCAGACACGGCCCGCTATGGCTACACCTTC

J gene: TRBJ1-2
D gene: TRBD1
clone size: .
V gene: TRBV6-5
CDR3 protein: CASSRLQGLHGYTF
CDR3 DNA: TGTGCCAGCAGCCGATTACAGGGGCTACATGGCTACACCTTC

J gene: TRBJ2-5
D gene: .
clone size: .
V gene: TRBV5-1
CDR3 protein: CASSPGQGSKTQYF
CDR3 DNA: TGCGCCAGCAGCCCTGGGCAGGGTTCGAAGACCCAGTACTTC

J gene: TRBJ2-1
D gene: TRBD2
clone size: .
V gene: TRBV12-5
CDR3 protein: CASGRGLAGVDEQFF
CDR3 DNA: TGTGCTAGTGGACGTGGACTAGCGGGGGTTGATGAGCAGTTCTTC